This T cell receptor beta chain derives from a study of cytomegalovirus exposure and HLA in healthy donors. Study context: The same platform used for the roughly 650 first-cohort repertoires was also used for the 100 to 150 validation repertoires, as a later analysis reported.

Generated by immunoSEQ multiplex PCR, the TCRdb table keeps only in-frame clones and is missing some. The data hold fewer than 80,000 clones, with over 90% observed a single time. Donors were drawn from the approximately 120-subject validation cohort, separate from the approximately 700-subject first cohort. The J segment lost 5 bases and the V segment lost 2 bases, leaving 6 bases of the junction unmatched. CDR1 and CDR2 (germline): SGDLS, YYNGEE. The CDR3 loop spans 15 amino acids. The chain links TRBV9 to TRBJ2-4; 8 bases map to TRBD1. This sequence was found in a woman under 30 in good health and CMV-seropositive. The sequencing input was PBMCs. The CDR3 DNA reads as TGTGCCAGCAGCGTTGGACAGGGAAAGGAAAACATTCAGTACTTC. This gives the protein CASSVGQGKENIQYF.